This passage covers 31 T cell receptor beta chains from one sample sequenced in a study of T cell responses to AZD1222 COVID-19 vaccine (dated by TCRdb to the early 2020s). Libraries were prepared through the immunoSEQ multiplex PCR assay. Entries here come from immuneACCESS through TCRdb and include only in-frame sequences with V and J called. Some clones fail to appear in such tables; in the studies checked, an unresolved V gene covers under half of the shortfall, and the cause of the remainder is unknown. Across this sample there are approximately 110,000 clones, with roughly nine tenths seen only once. Approximately 10% of the sample belongs to the ten largest clones. The meaning of the sample's time point label: baseline before first vaccination. The input for sequencing was peripheral blood, taken on day 0 of AZD1222 vaccination. These receptors all come from an adult in good health.

CDR3 protein: CASSVVSGRNLVGELFF. As DNA, the CDR3 is TGTGCCAGCAGCGTGGTTAGCGGGAGAAATTTGGTCGGGGAGCTGTTTTTT. The rearrangement uses TRBV2 and TRBJ2-2; 9 bases are shared with TRBD2. V lost 6 bases and J lost 7; bases outside the gene matches: 15. The germline V gene encodes CDR1 SNHLY and CDR2 FYNNEI. This CDR3 is built from 17 residues.

This rearrangement joins TRBV18 to TRBJ2-3; TRBD2 aligns across 9 bases. The junction had 3 bases not matched to a gene; V was cut back by 2 bases and J by 0 bases. CDR3 length: 16 residues. CDR1 is KGHSH and CDR2 is LQKENI in the germline V gene. CDR3 in amino acids: CASSPTSGSSTDTQYF. For the CDR3, the DNA is TGTGCCAGCTCACCAACTAGCGGGTCTAGCACAGATACGCAGTATTTT.

The chain has TRBV4-1 and TRBJ2-1; 14 nucleotides agree with TRBD2. There are 14 residues in the CDR3. J was trimmed by 7 bases and V by 4 bases; bases with no gene match: 0. Germline CDR1 MGHRA, CDR2 YSYEKL. The CDR3 DNA follows: TGCGCCAGCAGCCGACTAGCGGGAGGGAATGAGCAGTTCTTC. It yields the protein CASSRLAGGNEQFF.

V gene TRBV5-1 combines with J gene TRBJ1-5; D is perhaps TRBD1 (5 bases). This CDR3 contains 15 residues. Looked up from germline, CDR1 is SGHRS and CDR2 is YFSETQ. The V end was cut by 4 bases, the J end by 0 bases, with 11 bases between. In nucleotides, the CDR3 is TGCGCCAGCAGCCTAGGGACCAATAGCAATCAGCCCCAGCATTTT. It codes for CASSLGTNSNQPQHF.

The chain combines TRBV4-1 with TRBJ2-3; a weak D match, TRBD1 (7 bases). Per germline, CDR1 MGHRA and CDR2 YSYEKL. The CDR3 contains 14 residues. The V gene lost 3 bases and the J gene lost 5 bases, with 12 bases spanning the gap. The CDR3 here is CASSQAGGLDTQYF. The CDR3 DNA is TGCGCCAGCAGCCAGGCAGGGGGACTAGATACGCAGTATTTT.

As DNA, the CDR3 is TGTGCCAGAAGCTTCTTATTTCGGGGGGTTAGCAATCAGCCCCAGCATTTT. Residues: CARSFLFRGVSNQPQHF. V is TRBV7-5 and J is TRBJ1-5. TRBV7-5 is described as a pseudogene. This CDR3 contains 17 residues.

The V gene is TRBV28, the J gene TRBJ1-6; D unresolved. The V gene's germline CDR1 is MDHEN and CDR2 SYDVKM. CDR3 length: 12 amino acids. The ends were cut back, 6 bases at V and 8 bases at J, with 8 bases in the middle. CDR3 protein: CASRTLHSPLHF. The CDR3 nucleotides are TGTGCCAGCAGGACCCTCCATTCACCCCTCCACTTT. Combining the CDR3 with reference TRBV28 and TRBJ1-6 gives the whole variable domain DVKVTQSSRYLVKRTGEKVFLECVQDMDHENMFWYRQDPGLGLRLIYFSYDVKMKEKGDIPEGYSVSREKKERFSLILESASTNQTSMYLCASRTLHSPLHFGNGTRLTVT.

About this clone: A junction boundary mismatches the germline segment, possibly from a read error. V gene TRBV14 combines with J gene TRBJ1-1; possibly TRBD1 for D (6 bases). The germline CDR1 and CDR2 sequences are SGHDN and FVKESK. This CDR3 is 14 amino acids long. The CDR3 DNA reads TGTGCCCGCAGCCTGGGGGGGCGGGGGACTGAAGCTTTCTTT. Translation gives CARSLGGRGTEAFF.

The genes are TRBV4-2 and TRBJ1-1; D possibly corresponds to TRBD1 (6 bases). This CDR3 spans 15 amino acids. Trimming stripped 4 bases from V and 5 bases from J, with 17 bases between. CDR1 and CDR2 from the germline V gene are LGHNA and YNFKEQ. CDR3 DNA: TGTGCCAGCAGCCCCAGGACAGTGATAAGAACTGAAGCTTTCTTT. Its protein product is CASSPRTVIRTEAFF.

The chain couples TRBV2 to TRBJ2-4; 9 bases line up with TRBD2. V was clipped by 7 bases and J by 7 bases; unmatched bases: 5. This CDR3 is 13 amino acids long. CDR1 and CDR2 (germline): SNHLY, FYNNEI. The CDR3 reads CASITSGWNIQYF. CDR3 coding DNA: TGTGCCAGCATCACTAGCGGGTGGAACATTCAGTACTTC.

This chain links TRBV29-1 with TRBJ2-7, with 8 bases fitting TRBD2. Germline CDR1 SQVTM, CDR2 ANQGSEA. CDR3 length equals 13 residues. V lost 5 bases and J lost 2; bases outside the gene matches: 5. In DNA, the CDR3 is TGCAGCGTTACCGCGGGAGGAGCCTACGAGCAGTACTTC. This translates into CSVTAGGAYEQYF.

The rearrangement uses TRBV12-3 or TRBV12-4 and TRBJ1-5; D remains unclear. The CDR3 extends over 12 amino acids. Deletions cut 6 bases from V and 4 bases from J, with 7 bases between. The chain's CDR3 is CASSRNNQPQHF. The CDR3 DNA is TGTGCCAGCAGCCGCAATAATCAGCCCCAGCATTTT.

In the case of this clone: Different DNA sequences within this sample yield the same CDR3. V gene TRBV5-6 combines with J gene TRBJ2-7, with D perhaps matching TRBD2 (5 bases). The CDR3 consists of 14 residues. Trimming left V 0 bases short and J 2 bases short, with 9 bases between. The germline gives CDR1 SGHDT, CDR2 YYEEEE. Here the CDR3 reads CASSLGGSPYEQYF. The CDR3 nucleotides read TGTGCCAGCAGCTTGGGAGGGTCCCCCTACGAGCAGTACTTC.

The sample holds one count of this clone. The chain is built from TRBV28 and TRBJ2-7, with 9 bases matching TRBD1. V lost 5 bases, J lost 5 bases, and 7 bases stayed unmatched. CDR1 is MDHEN, CDR2 SYDVKM, per germline. The CDR3 consists of 14 residues. The CDR3 coding sequence is TGTGCCAGCAGTCTCACAGGGGGCATGAACGAGCAGTACTTC. This codes for CASSLTGGMNEQYF.

The CDR3 coding sequence is TGTGCCACCAGTGAGGCCCTCGGCGGGAGCTCCTACAATGAGCAGTTCTTC. This encodes CATSEALGGSSYNEQFF. V and J are TRBV24-1 and TRBJ2-1; TRBD2 aligns across 7 bases. V lost 4 bases, J lost 0 bases, and 8 bases stayed unmatched. CDR3 length equals 17 residues. Per germline, CDR1 KGHDR and CDR2 SFDVKD.

This chain joins TRBV19 and TRBJ2-7; D gene ambiguous. Germline V gene data show CDR1 as LNHDA and CDR2 as SQIVND (reference sequence). The CDR3 is 13 amino acids. The V gene lost 9 bases and the J gene lost 6 bases, with 18 bases spanning the gap. DNA of the CDR3: TGTGCCAGGGTGGTCCGTTCATCTCTCGAGCAGTACTTC. Amino acid sequence: CARVVRSSLEQYF.

The V gene is TRBV5-1, the J gene TRBJ2-1; D uncertain. The V gene's germline CDR1 is SGHRS and CDR2 YFSETQ. The CDR3 runs to 15 residues. The V gene lost 4 bases and the J gene lost 4 bases, with 15 bases spanning the gap. The CDR3 spells CASSKGSADYNEQFF. The CDR3, as DNA: TGCGCCAGCAGCAAAGGGTCGGCGGATTACAATGAGCAGTTCTTC.

V and J are TRBV9 and TRBJ1-1; no definite D call. The CDR3 covers 12 residues. Trimming took off 2 bases at V and 2 bases at J, with 4 bases between the two ends. CDR1 and CDR2 from the germline V gene are SGDLS and YYNGEE. As DNA, the CDR3 is TGTGCCAGCAGCGTTTCAAACACTGAAGCTTTCTTT. It encodes CASSVSNTEAFF.

The chain recombines TRBV5-6 with TRBJ2-1, with D maybe TRBD2 (5 bases). CDR1 is SGHDT and CDR2 is YYEEEE in the germline V gene. The CDR3 contains 15 residues. V was pared by 2 bases and J by 5 bases, with 14 bases between. The CDR3 nucleotides are TGTGCCAGCAGCTTTGGAGCGGCGCTGGACAATGAGCAGTTCTTC. Amino acids: CASSFGAALDNEQFF.

This clone was seen a single time. This rearrangement joins TRBV7-9 to TRBJ2-7; 7 bases fit TRBD1. This CDR3 region has 18 residues. Germline trimming cut 0 bases from V and 4 bases from J; bases unmatched to any gene: 15. Germline V CDR1 and CDR2: SEHNR, FQNEAQ (reference sequence). The CDR3 DNA reads TGTGCCAGCAGCTTAGCGGGTTGGGGAACAGGGGCCCTATACGAGCAGTACTTC. Its protein product is CASSLAGWGTGALYEQYF.

On this clone itself: Other nucleotide sequences from this sample produce the same CDR3. The CDR3 region has the DNA TGTGCCAGCTCAGGACAGGCGAACACTGAAGCTTTCTTT. It codes for CASSGQANTEAFF. The genes are TRBV18 and TRBJ1-1; 7 bases agree with TRBD1. After removal of 5 bases from V and 1 base from J, the junction contained 1 base not matched to a gene. Germline values: CDR1 KGHSH, CDR2 LQKENI. The CDR3 contains 13 residues.

The chain is built from TRBV27 and TRBJ2-1; TRBD2 aligns across 9 bases. The CDR3 contains 18 residues. The V and J ends lost 1 base and 1 base, in that order; junction bases with no gene match: 8. The V gene's germline CDR1 is MNHEY and CDR2 SMNVEV (reference sequence). The CDR3 bases are TGTGCCAGCAGTTTATTCGGACTAGCGAGAGGATCCTACAATGAGCAGTTCTTC. Amino acids: CASSLFGLARGSYNEQFF.

The chain has TRBV6-2 or TRBV6-3 and TRBJ2-2; 10 positions agree with TRBD1. The CDR3 runs to 14 residues. V shed 5 bases, J shed 7 bases, and the junction held 4 bases outside the gene matches. Germline CDR1 MNHEY, CDR2 SVGEGT. CDR3 sequence reads: CASSRTGGGGELFF. The CDR3 DNA follows: TGTGCCAGCAGTCGGACAGGGGGAGGCGGGGAGCTGTTTTTT.

The gene calls are TRBV11-2 and TRBJ1-6; D might be TRBD1 (5 bases). The V end was cut by 1 base, the J end by 7 bases, with 11 bases between. Germline V gives CDR1 SGHAT, CDR2 FQNNGV. This CDR3 is built from 15 residues. This CDR3 is CASSLGAGLNSPLHF. The CDR3 DNA reads as TGTGCCAGCAGCTTAGGGGCAGGGCTCAATTCACCCCTCCACTTT.

The chain combines TRBV21-1 with TRBJ1-1. TRBV21-1 is marked as a pseudogene. The CDR3 totals 11 residues. Written as DNA, the CDR3 is TGTGCCAGCAGCAAAGGAGGGGCAGCTTTCTTT. This codes for CASSKGGAAFF.

The chain links TRBV29-1 to TRBJ2-2; 10 nucleotides match TRBD2. Germline loops: CDR1 SQVTM, CDR2 ANQGSEA. V lost 4 bases to trimming and J lost 1 base; unmatched junction nucleotides: 9. CDR3 length: 17 amino acids. CDR3 nucleotides: TGCAGCGTTGCCCCAGCGGGAGGGCCACGGAACACCGGGGAGCTGTTTTTT. It is translated as CSVAPAGGPRNTGELFF.

The chain combines TRBV9 with TRBJ2-7; D possibly corresponds to TRBD1 (6 bases). This CDR3 has 15 amino acids. With 2 bases removed from V and 3 bases from J, the gap between germline ends came to 15 bases. Germline V gives CDR1 SGDLS, CDR2 YYNGEE. The CDR3 loop reads CASSVAGDPLYEQYF. DNA of the CDR3: TGTGCCAGCAGCGTTGCAGGGGATCCCCTCTACGAGCAGTACTTC.

This clone appeared once. The chain recombines TRBV28 with TRBJ2-1; D remains ambiguous. CDR1 MDHEN and CDR2 SYDVKM come from the germline V gene. The V end lost 3 bases, the J end lost 0 bases, and 6 bases lay between the germline ends. The CDR3 spans 14 residues. CDR3 loop: CASSLSSSYNEQFF. CDR3 DNA: TGTGCCAGCAGTTTGAGTAGCTCCTACAATGAGCAGTTCTTC.

The V and J genes are TRBV5-1 and TRBJ2-3; no firm D call. This CDR3 has 13 amino acids. Trimming pared 1 base from V and 0 bases from J, leaving 3 bases between. Germline V CDR1 and CDR2: SGHRS, YFSETQ. CDR3 sequence (DNA): TGCGCCAGCAGCTTGCCTAGCACAGATACGCAGTATTTT. Its protein is CASSLPSTDTQYF.

The rearrangement links TRBV7-2 to TRBJ1-5; D remains ambiguous. From germline, CDR1 is SGHTA and CDR2 FQGNSA. The CDR3 covers 11 residues. The V gene lost 5 bases and the J gene lost 9 bases, with 8 bases spanning the gap. The CDR3 loop reads CASSRDGPQHF. CDR3 DNA sequence: TGTGCCAGCAGCCGTGACGGGCCCCAGCATTTT.

This sequence joins TRBV6-6 and TRBJ2-3; 8 nucleotides align to TRBD2. V lost 4 bases, J lost 2 bases, and 8 bases stayed unmatched. Germline values: CDR1 MNHNY, CDR2 SVGAGI (reference sequence). The CDR3 covers 16 residues. CDR3 sequence (DNA): TGTGCCAGCAGTTCTGCGGGGGGACCTGACACAGATACGCAGTATTTT. Its protein is CASSSAGGPDTDTQYF.